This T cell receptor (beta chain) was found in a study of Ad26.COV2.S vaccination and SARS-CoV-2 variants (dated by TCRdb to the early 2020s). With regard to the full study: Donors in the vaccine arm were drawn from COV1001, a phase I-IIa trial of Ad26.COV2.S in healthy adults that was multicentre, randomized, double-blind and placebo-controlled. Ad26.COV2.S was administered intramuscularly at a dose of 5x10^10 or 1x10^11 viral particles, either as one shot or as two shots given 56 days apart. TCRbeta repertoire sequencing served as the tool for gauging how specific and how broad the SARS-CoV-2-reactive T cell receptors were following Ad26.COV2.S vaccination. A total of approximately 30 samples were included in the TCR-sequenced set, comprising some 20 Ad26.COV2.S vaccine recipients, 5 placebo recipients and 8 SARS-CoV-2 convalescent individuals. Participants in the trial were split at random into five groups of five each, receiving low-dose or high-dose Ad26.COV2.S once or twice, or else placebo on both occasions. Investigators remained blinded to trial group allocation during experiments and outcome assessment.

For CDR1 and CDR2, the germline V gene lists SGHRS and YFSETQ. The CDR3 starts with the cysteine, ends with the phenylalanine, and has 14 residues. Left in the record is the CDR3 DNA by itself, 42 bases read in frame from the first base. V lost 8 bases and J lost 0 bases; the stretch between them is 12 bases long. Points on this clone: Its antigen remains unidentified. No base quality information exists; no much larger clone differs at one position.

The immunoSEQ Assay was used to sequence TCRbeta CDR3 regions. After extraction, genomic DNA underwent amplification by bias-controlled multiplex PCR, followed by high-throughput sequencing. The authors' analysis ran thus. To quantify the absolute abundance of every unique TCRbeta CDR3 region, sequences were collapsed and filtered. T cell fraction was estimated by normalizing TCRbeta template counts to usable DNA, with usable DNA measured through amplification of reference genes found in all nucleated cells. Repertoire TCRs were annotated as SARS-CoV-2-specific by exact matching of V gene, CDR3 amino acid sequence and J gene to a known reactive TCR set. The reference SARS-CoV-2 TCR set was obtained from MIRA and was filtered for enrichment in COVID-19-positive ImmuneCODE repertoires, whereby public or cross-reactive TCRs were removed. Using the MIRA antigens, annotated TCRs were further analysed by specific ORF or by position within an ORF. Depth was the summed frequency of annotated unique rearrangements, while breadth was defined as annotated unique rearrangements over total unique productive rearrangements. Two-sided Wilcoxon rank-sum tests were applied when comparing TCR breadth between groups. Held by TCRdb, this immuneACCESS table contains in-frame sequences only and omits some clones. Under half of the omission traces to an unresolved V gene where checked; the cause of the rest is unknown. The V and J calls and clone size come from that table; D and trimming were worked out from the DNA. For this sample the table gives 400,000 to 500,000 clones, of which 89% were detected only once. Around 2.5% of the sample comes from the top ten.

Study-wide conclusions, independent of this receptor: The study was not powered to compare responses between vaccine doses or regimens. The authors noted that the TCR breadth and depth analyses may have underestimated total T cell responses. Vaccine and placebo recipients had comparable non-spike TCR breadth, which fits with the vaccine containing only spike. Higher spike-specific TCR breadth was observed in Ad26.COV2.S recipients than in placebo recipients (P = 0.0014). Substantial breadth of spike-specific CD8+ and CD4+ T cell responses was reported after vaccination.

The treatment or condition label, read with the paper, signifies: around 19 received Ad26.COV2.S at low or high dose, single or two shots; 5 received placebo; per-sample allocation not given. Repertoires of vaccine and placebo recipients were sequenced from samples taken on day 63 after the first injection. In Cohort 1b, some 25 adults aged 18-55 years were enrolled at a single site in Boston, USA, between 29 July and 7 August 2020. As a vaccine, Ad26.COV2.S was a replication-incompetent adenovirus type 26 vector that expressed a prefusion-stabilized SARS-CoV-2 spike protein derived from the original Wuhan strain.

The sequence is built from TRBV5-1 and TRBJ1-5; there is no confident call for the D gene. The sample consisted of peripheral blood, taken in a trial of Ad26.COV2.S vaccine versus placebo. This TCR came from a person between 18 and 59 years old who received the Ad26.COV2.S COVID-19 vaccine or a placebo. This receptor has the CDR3 CASRKDPSNQPQHF. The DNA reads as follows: TGCGCCAGTAGAAAGGACCCTAGCAATCAGCCCCAGCATTTT.